Reported below is one T cell receptor beta chain. This specimen belongs to a study of beta chain features in type 1 diabetes. Expressed TCRB transcripts were sequenced because the entire RNA isolate underwent reverse transcription. TCRdb's copy holds only in-frame clones and misses some; the assay was immunoSEQ multiplex PCR. The profile shows 200,000 to 250,000 clones, under 70% of them singletons. This receptor was taken from a man between 25 and 39 years old in good health. Sample: naive CD4+ T cells from blood.

CDR3 DNA sequence: TGTGCCAGCAGCAAGAGGAGGGCCGGCTACAATGAGCAGTTCTTC. It codes for CASSKRRAGYNEQFF. V and J are TRBV7-9 and TRBJ2-1; possible D gene TRBD2, 6 bases. In germline, CDR1 is SEHNR, CDR2 FQNEAQ (reference sequence). The CDR3 spans 15 residues. With 5 bases removed from V and 3 bases from J, the gap between germline ends came to 14 bases.